These 24 T cell receptor beta chains were all obtained from the same sample, sequenced in a study of shared clonotypes between healthy human individuals. Naive-designated CD8 cells lacked CD45RO, were positively enriched for CCR7, and omitted terminally differentiated effector memory CD45RA+ cells. Assay: immunoSEQ multiplex PCR; the TCRdb copy retains only in-frame clones and omits some. The sample holds about 2,100,000 clones, under 95% seen once. The specimen sequenced was naive CD8+ T cells from PBMCs. The receptors were sampled from a man between 18 and 29 years old in good health. Some clones in this sample may be carry-over from other donors' samples.

This chain connects TRBV28 to TRBJ1-5, with D possibly TRBD1 on 6 matching bases. The V gene's germline CDR1 is MDHEN and CDR2 SYDVKM. V was clipped by 6 bases and J by 1 base, with 22 bases between them. The CDR3 is 18 amino acids. The CDR3 DNA reads TGTGCCAGCAGAACCCGGGACTGGGACAAAATGAGCAATCAGCCCCAGCATTTT. It is translated as CASRTRDWDKMSNQPQHF.

The chain employs TRBV5-6 and TRBJ2-7, with 7 bases fitting TRBD2. This CDR3 is built from 16 residues. The germline V gene has CDR1 SGHDT and CDR2 YYEEEE. With 0 bases clipped from V and 7 bases from J, the junction kept 13 bases outside the gene matches. The CDR3 nucleotides read TGTGCCAGCAGCTTGGCCAACGCGGGAGCTTGGGAGGAGCAGTACTTC. Protein: CASSLANAGAWEEQYF.

The chain employs TRBV7-8 and TRBJ2-7; 8 positions agree with TRBD2. Germline V gives CDR1 SGHVS, CDR2 FQNEAQ. With V trimmed by 3 bases and J by 3 bases, 7 bases remained unmatched. The CDR3 is 15 amino acids. The CDR3 DNA reads TGTGCCAGCAGCTTGAGGGCTAGCGGGTTCTACGAGCAGTACTTC. Its translation: CASSLRASGFYEQYF.

The rearrangement uses TRBV7-8 and TRBJ2-3; 12 bases align to TRBD2. V shed 5 bases, J shed 0 bases, and the junction held 12 bases outside the gene matches. Per germline, CDR1 SGHVS and CDR2 FQNEAQ. This CDR3 spans 19 amino acids. Here the CDR3 reads CASSTQLAGGGPSTDTQYF. In DNA form, the CDR3 reads TGTGCCAGCAGCACCCAACTAGCGGGAGGCGGACCTAGCACAGATACGCAGTATTTT.

The chain has TRBV9 and TRBJ2-3; D may be TRBD1 (5 bases). The germline V and J ends were trimmed by 2 bases and 5 bases, with 15 bases remaining between them. Per germline, CDR1 SGDLS and CDR2 YYNGEE. The CDR3 loop spans 15 amino acids. CDR3: CASSVAGWQGDTQYF. Written as DNA, the CDR3 is TGTGCCAGCAGCGTCGCAGGGTGGCAGGGAGATACGCAGTATTTT.

This clone was picked up a small number of times. The chain employs TRBV9 and TRBJ1-1; no clear D. The length of the CDR3 is 13 residues. V lost 3 bases to trimming and J lost 1 base, with 7 bases between them. Germline V CDR1 and CDR2: SGDLS, YYNGEE. The CDR3 spells CASSEGWNTEAFF. CDR3 coding DNA: TGTGCCAGCAGCGAAGGGTGGAACACTGAAGCTTTCTTT.

This chain uses TRBV7-9 with TRBJ1-1; TRBD1 might be the D (5 bases). Germline CDR1 SEHNR, CDR2 FQNEAQ (reference sequence). V was clipped by 5 bases and J by 4 bases, with 11 bases between them. The CDR3 covers 13 residues. The CDR3 region has the DNA TGTGCCAGCAGCCGCCAGGGCTCCACTGAAGCTTTCTTT. This gives the protein CASSRQGSTEAFF.

The chain employs TRBV27 and TRBJ2-7; D ambiguous. Looked up from germline, CDR1 is MNHEY and CDR2 is SMNVEV (reference sequence). The V end lost 2 bases, the J end lost 0 bases, and 8 bases lay between the germline ends. CDR3 size: 14 residues. DNA for the CDR3: TGTGCCAGCAGTTTACAGATGAGCTCCTACGAGCAGTACTTC. This gives the protein CASSLQMSSYEQYF.

The chain couples TRBV7-2 to TRBJ2-2; no reliable D call. The CDR3 spans 12 residues. Trimming cost V 1 base and J 10 bases, with 7 bases left between them. The germline gives CDR1 SGHTA, CDR2 FQGNSA. CDR3 coding DNA: TGTGCCAGCAGCTTAGTTAAGGAGGAGCTGTTTTTT. This encodes CASSLVKEELFF. The variable domain in full, completed from reference TRBV7-2 and TRBJ2-2, reads GAGVSQSPSNKVTEKGKDVELRCDPISGHTALYWYRQSLGQGLEFLIYFQGNSAPDKSGLPSDRFSAERTGGSVSTLTIQRTQQEDSAVYLCASSLVKEELFFGEGSRLTVL.

Comments on this clone: The identical CDR3 is also encoded by other nucleotide sequences in the sample. The chain employs TRBV9 and TRBJ2-7; the match to TRBD1 covers 7 bases. V was clipped by 4 bases and J by 3 bases; unmatched bases: 4. The germline V gene encodes CDR1 SGDLS and CDR2 YYNGEE. The CDR3 length is 13 residues. CDR3 sequence: CASSPGQDYEQYF. In nucleotides, the CDR3 is TGTGCCAGCAGCCCCGGACAGGACTACGAGCAGTACTTC.

CDR3 sequence reads: CASSLIGAGTVYGYTF. The CDR3 DNA reads as TGTGCCAGCAGCTTAATTGGGGCGGGGACGGTCTATGGCTACACCTTC. This chain connects TRBV7-2 to TRBJ1-2, with a tentative D call TRBD1 (5 bases). CDR1 and CDR2 (germline): SGHTA, FQGNSA. This CDR3 is built from 16 residues. V dropped 2 bases and J dropped 4 bases, with 17 bases sitting between them.

The chain is built from TRBV6-5 and TRBJ1-2; D not resolved. The CDR3 contains 12 residues. From germline, CDR1 is MNHEY and CDR2 SVGAGI. V lost 7 bases and J 0 bases, leaving 6 bases between the germline ends. DNA of the CDR3: TGTGCCAGCACCTGGGCTAACTATGGCTACACCTTC. The encoded protein is CASTWANYGYTF.

CDR3: CASSPPQLADNEQFF. In nucleotides, the CDR3 is TGTGCCAGCAGCCCGCCCCAACTAGCCGACAATGAGCAGTTCTTC. The chain carries TRBV7-8 and TRBJ2-1; a weak D match, TRBD2 (6 bases). CDR1 is SGHVS and CDR2 is FQNEAQ in the germline V gene. V shed 5 bases and J shed 5 bases, with 16 bases lying between them. The CDR3 runs to 15 residues.

The CDR3 coding sequence is TGTGCCATCAGCCACGGACTAGCGGGAGGGGGGCATGAGCAGTTCTTC. It codes for CAISHGLAGGGHEQFF. The chain couples TRBV10-3 to TRBJ2-1; 15 bases are shared with TRBD2. CDR3 length equals 16 residues. V lost 6 bases and J lost 8; bases outside the gene matches: 8. Germline V gene lookup returns CDR1 ENHRY and CDR2 SYGVKD.

This sequence joins TRBV5-4 and TRBJ1-2; D may be TRBD1 (5 bases). The germline V and J ends were trimmed by 0 bases and 3 bases, with 9 bases remaining between them. CDR1 and CDR2 (germline): SGHNT, YYREEE (reference sequence). This CDR3 comprises 14 residues. CDR3 nucleotide sequence: TGTGCCAGCAGCTTGGGCAGGGCGTACTATGGCTACACCTTC. Amino acids: CASSLGRAYYGYTF.

The chain recombines TRBV2 with TRBJ2-7; maybe TRBD2 (5 bases). CDR1 is SNHLY and CDR2 is FYNNEI in the germline V gene. The CDR3 totals 15 residues. Trimming stripped 8 bases from V and 0 bases from J, with 17 bases between. The CDR3 DNA reads as TGTGCCAGCGCCCTAAGTCGTGGGAGCTCCTACGAGCAGTACTTC. Its protein is CASALSRGSSYEQYF.

The chain couples TRBV29-1 to TRBJ2-7; either TRBD1 or TRBD2 may fit D (5 bases each). Germline CDR1 SQVTM, CDR2 ANQGSEA. This CDR3 region has 13 residues. V was trimmed by 1 base and J by 6 bases, leaving 13 bases between them. The CDR3 region has the DNA TGCAGCGTTGAAGTGGGGGTCATTCCCGAGCAGTACTTC. The encoded protein is CSVEVGVIPEQYF.

This chain joins TRBV27 and TRBJ1-4; D gene uncertain. The CDR3 is 17 amino acids. The germline CDR1 and CDR2 sequences are MNHEY and SMNVEV (reference sequence). With 0 bases removed from V and 4 bases from J, the gap between germline ends came to 15 bases. CDR3 amino acids: CASSLSFPGIRNEKLFF. CDR3 DNA: TGTGCCAGCAGTTTATCATTCCCCGGGATCCGTAATGAAAAACTGTTTTTT.

Comments on this clone: One junction end disagrees with the germline gene, perhaps due to a read error. V and J are TRBV7-9 and TRBJ2-4; D not certain. Germline CDR1 reads SEHNR; CDR2 reads FQNEAQ (reference sequence). The CDR3 contains 12 residues. CDR3 protein: CASSLGGSPADF. The CDR3 nucleotides are TGTGCCAGCAGCTTAGGGGGAAGCCCCGCGGACTTC.

This sequence joins TRBV27 and TRBJ1-1; TRBD1 agrees at 9 bases. V lost 8 bases to trimming and J lost 4 bases; unmatched junction nucleotides: 11. Per germline, CDR1 MNHEY and CDR2 SMNVEV (reference sequence). The length of the CDR3 is 15 residues. In DNA, the CDR3 is TGTGCCAGCCGAAACAGGGGGCAGGGGGCCACTGAAGCTTTCTTT. Translation gives CASRNRGQGATEAFF.

This chain uses TRBV30 with TRBJ1-4; 8 bases match TRBD1. Germline V gives CDR1 GTSNPN, CDR2 SVGIG (reference sequence). The V gene end was trimmed by 2 bases and the J gene end by 6 bases; junction bases not matched to a gene: 11. The CDR3 is made up of 16 amino acids. DNA for the CDR3: TGTGCCTGGAGTCCCCGATGGGGGGACAGGTATGAAAAACTGTTTTTT. Protein: CAWSPRWGDRYEKLFF.

This rearrangement joins TRBV9 to TRBJ1-2, with a weak D call TRBD1 (5 bases). Trimming removed 3 bases at V and 8 bases at J, with 11 bases between. The CDR3 totals 12 residues. From germline, CDR1 is SGDLS and CDR2 YYNGEE. CDR3 loop: CASSASPGGYTF. The CDR3 bases are TGTGCCAGCAGCGCCTCCCCAGGGGGCTACACCTTC. The full variable domain, rest sourced from reference TRBV9 and TRBJ1-2, is DSGVTQTPKHLITATGQRVTLRCSPRSGDLSVYWYQQSLDQGLQFLIQYYNGEERAKGNILERFSAQQFPDLHSELNLSSLELGDSALYFCASSASPGGYTFGSGTRLTVV.

The gene calls are TRBV6-1 and TRBJ2-3; TRBD2 might be the D (6 bases). V lost 7 bases and J lost 0, with 11 bases in between. Germline CDR1 is MNHNS and CDR2 is SASEGT. The CDR3 extends over 14 amino acids. The CDR3 spells CASTPGTSTDTQYF. In DNA, the CDR3 is TGTGCCAGCACACCCGGGACTAGCACAGATACGCAGTATTTT.

The chain recombines TRBV28 with TRBJ2-7, with D hard to call. Germline-derived CDR1 and CDR2 are MDHEN and SYDVKM. V lost 7 bases to trimming and J lost 2 bases, with 15 bases between them. The CDR3 contains 14 residues. The DNA of the CDR3 is TGTGCCAGCATTCCGCCGGAGTCCCCCTACGAGCAGTACTTC. Encoded protein: CASIPPESPYEQYF. Variable domain in full (rest from reference TRBV28 and TRBJ2-7): DVKVTQSSRYLVKRTGEKVFLECVQDMDHENMFWYRQDPGLGLRLIYFSYDVKMKEKGDIPEGYSVSREKKERFSLILESASTNQTSMYLCASIPPESPYEQYFGPGTRLTVT.